These 10 T cell receptor beta chains came from one sample sequenced in a study of cytomegalovirus exposure and HLA in healthy donors (dated by TCRdb to 2016 to 2017). Library preparation used the immunoSEQ multiplex PCR assay. A mixture of 60 forward primers for TCR Vbeta segments and 13 reverse primers for TCR Jbeta segments was used in the multiplex PCR. TCRdb stores this immuneACCESS table with in-frame sequences only. Part of the clones is absent; in the studies checked, under half of the shortfall reflects unresolved V genes, and no reason is known for the rest. The sample contains under 150,000 clones, over 60% of them found a single time. The top ten constitute approximately 0.97% of the sample. Sequencing was done on a sample of PBMCs. The receptors originated from a human donor in good health.

Comment on this clone: A read error may produce the germline difference seen at one junction end. Distinct nucleotide sequences in the sample also encode this CDR3. In nucleotides, the CDR3 is TGCGCCAGCAGTGAAGCCGCAAGCATCAAAAACATTCAGTACTTC. Translation gives CASSEAASIKNIQYF. V is TRBV2 and J is TRBJ2-4; D ambiguous. CDR3 size: 15 residues. Looked up from germline, CDR1 is SNHLY and CDR2 is FYNNEI.

The J gene is TRBJ1-5, the V gene TRBV7-8, with D maybe TRBD1 (5 bases). The CDR3 length is 16 residues. Germline values: CDR1 SGHVS, CDR2 FQNEAQ. V lost 1 base to trimming and J lost 3 bases, with 13 bases between them. CDR3 loop: CASSLGGAGNNQPQHF. For the CDR3, the DNA is TGTGCCAGCAGCTTAGGGGGCGCAGGAAACAATCAGCCCCAGCATTTT.

The chain employs TRBV9 and TRBJ2-6; TRBD1 aligns across 7 bases. The CDR3 contains 16 residues. V lost 3 bases and J lost 2; bases outside the gene matches: 5. Germline V gives CDR1 SGDLS, CDR2 YYNGEE. For the CDR3, the DNA is TGTGCCAGCAGCGATGACAGGGAACCTGGGGCCAACGTCCTGACTTTC. Translated, it gives CASSDDREPGANVLTF.

The chain links TRBV11-2 to TRBJ1-4, with no clear D. The germline V gene has CDR1 SGHAT and CDR2 FQNNGV. Trimming cost V 4 bases and J 5 bases, with 17 bases left between them. This CDR3 is 16 amino acids long. CDR3 residues: CASSSSFVGGNEKLFF. In DNA form, the CDR3 reads TGTGCCAGCAGCTCGTCGTTCGTTGGAGGGAATGAAAAACTGTTTTTT.

V is TRBV7-9 and J is TRBJ1-1, with unresolved D. Germline V gives CDR1 SEHNR, CDR2 FQNEAQ (reference sequence). The V end lost 0 bases, the J end lost 5 bases, and 13 bases lay between the germline ends. The CDR3 runs to 15 residues. This CDR3 reads CASSLAGRGRTEAFF. The CDR3 nucleotides read TGTGCCAGCAGCTTAGCAGGGCGGGGTCGGACTGAAGCTTTCTTT.

The CDR3 bases are TGCGCCAGCAGCACCAACACAGGGTCGGTAAACAATGAGCAGTTCTTC. The encoded protein is CASSTNTGSVNNEQFF. The chain employs TRBV5-1 and TRBJ2-1; weak D call: TRBD1 (6 bases). The CDR3 totals 16 residues. CDR1 SGHRS and CDR2 YFSETQ come from the germline V gene. Deletions cut 4 bases from V and 5 bases from J, with 19 bases between. The full variable domain, completed using reference TRBV5-1 and TRBJ2-1, is KAGVTQTPRYLIKTRGQQVTLSCSPISGHRSVSWYQQTPGQGLQFLFEYFSETQRNKGNFPGRFSGRQFSNSRSEMNVSTLELGDSALYLCASSTNTGSVNNEQFFGPGTRLTVL.

This chain links TRBV28 with TRBJ1-6; 8 nucleotides match TRBD1. V trimming: 8 bases; J trimming: 5 bases; junction bases outside the gene matches: 11. Germline CDR1 and CDR2: MDHEN and SYDVKM. This CDR3 comprises 16 residues. The CDR3 nucleotides are TGTGCCAGCCAGTGGGGAGAACAGGGGGATAATTCACCCCTCCACTTT. Encoded protein: CASQWGEQGDNSPLHF. The variable domain in full, completed from reference TRBV28 and TRBJ1-6, reads DVKVTQSSRYLVKRTGEKVFLECVQDMDHENMFWYRQDPGLGLRLIYFSYDVKMKEKGDIPEGYSVSREKKERFSLILESASTNQTSMYLCASQWGEQGDNSPLHFGNGTRLTVT.

This chain connects TRBV4-2 to TRBJ2-5, with 11 bases matching TRBD1. The V gene end was trimmed by 6 bases and the J gene end by 9 bases; junction bases not matched to a gene: 9. The CDR3 covers 14 residues. Germline V gene data show CDR1 as LGHNA and CDR2 as YNFKEQ. This chain's CDR3 is CASSPGTGGMAQYF. In DNA form, the CDR3 reads TGTGCCAGCAGTCCCGGGACAGGGGGAATGGCCCAGTACTTC.

This clone occurred a few times. The chain has TRBV5-4 and TRBJ1-2; 9 bases match TRBD1. This CDR3 is built from 14 residues. V was clipped by 1 base and J by 7 bases; unmatched bases: 5. Germline lookup yields CDR1 SGHNT and CDR2 YYREEE (reference sequence). CDR3 amino acids: CASSLLDRGSGYTF. The CDR3 nucleotides read TGTGCCAGCAGCTTGTTGGACAGGGGCTCTGGCTACACCTTC.

About this clone itself: This sample includes further DNA sequences coding for the same CDR3. The rearrangement joins TRBV5-1 to TRBJ1-1, with 8 bases aligning to TRBD1. The V gene end was trimmed by 0 bases and the J gene end by 4 bases; junction bases not matched to a gene: 5. The germline CDR1 and CDR2 sequences are SGHRS and YFSETQ. The CDR3 is 15 amino acids. The CDR3 region is CASSLGGTGGTEAFF. Written as DNA, the CDR3 is TGCGCCAGCAGCTTGGGGGGAACAGGGGGCACTGAAGCTTTCTTT.